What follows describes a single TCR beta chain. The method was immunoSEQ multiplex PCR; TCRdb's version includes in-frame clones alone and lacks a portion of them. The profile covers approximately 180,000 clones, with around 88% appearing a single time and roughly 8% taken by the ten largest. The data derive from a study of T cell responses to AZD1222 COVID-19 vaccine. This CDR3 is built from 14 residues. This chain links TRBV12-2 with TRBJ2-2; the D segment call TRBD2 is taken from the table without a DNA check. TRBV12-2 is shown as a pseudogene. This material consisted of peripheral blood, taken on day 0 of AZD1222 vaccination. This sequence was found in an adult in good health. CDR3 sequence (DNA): TGTGCAAGTCGCTTCTGCGGGGGCGGCGGGGAGCTGTTTTTT. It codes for CASRFCGGGGELFF.